The T cell receptor beta chain described here comes from a study of shared clonotypes between healthy human individuals. Study-level points and caveats: Clonotype sharing across a handful of donors was observed for 4% to 6.5% of naive CD4 clonotypes.

The CDR3 length is 16 residues. The ends lost 0 bases at V and 0 bases at J; junction bases unmatched: 1. Germline V CDR1 and CDR2: MNHEY, SVGAGI. It was 200 to 250 ng DNA, around 32,000 T cell genomes, that sorted-subset replicate PCRs used. Sequencing was performed with immunoSEQ multiplex PCR; in TCRdb, only in-frame clones are kept and a portion is missing. Of some 360,000 clones detected, over 70% appear once; the ten largest clones hold about 9.4%. Of note for this clone: Its antigen is unidentified.

Every donor was a Caucasian adult from Nashville, Tennessee. The source material was memory CD4+ T cells sorted from blood. Subset: CD45RA-negative fraction. This clonotype originated in a young man in good health. The chain has TRBV6-5 and TRBJ2-1, with 8 bases identical to TRBD2. Written as DNA, the CDR3 is TGTGCCAGCAGTTACTCGAGCGGGAGCTCCTACAATGAGCAGTTCTTC. As protein: CASSYSSGSSYNEQFF.